A single sample is the source of the 25 T cell receptor beta chains below, sequenced in a study of T cell responses to AZD1222 COVID-19 vaccine. Sequencing was performed with immunoSEQ multiplex PCR; in TCRdb, only in-frame clones are kept and a portion is missing. The sample consists of 95,000 to 150,000 clones, 91% of them appearing once. Sequencing was performed on peripheral blood, taken on day 0 of AZD1222 vaccination. The receptors were gathered from an adult in good health.

The chain carries TRBV5-6 and TRBJ2-7; 10 bases agree with TRBD2. Looked up from germline, CDR1 is SGHDT and CDR2 is YYEEEE. J gave up 5 bases and V 1 base, and 9 bases lay outside the gene matches. There are 16 residues in the CDR3. The CDR3 DNA reads TGTGCCAGCAGCTTGATTAGCGGGAGGAGGATGGACGAGCAGTACTTC. It is translated as CASSLISGRRMDEQYF.

This chain uses TRBV11-2 with TRBJ2-7; the D is unclear. From germline, CDR1 is SGHAT and CDR2 FQNNGV. Trimming removed 2 bases at V and 2 bases at J, with 4 bases between. The CDR3 has 12 residues. CDR3 loop: CASSLTAYEQYF. CDR3 bases: TGTGCCAGCAGCTTAACAGCCTACGAGCAGTACTTC.

The chain recombines TRBV18 with TRBJ1-4; D may be TRBD1 (6 bases). Trimming removed 4 bases at V and 4 bases at J, with 7 bases between. The CDR3 extends over 13 amino acids. Germline V gives CDR1 KGHSH, CDR2 LQKENI. The CDR3, as DNA: TGTGCCAGCTCACGGGACAATAATGAAAAACTGTTTTTT. It codes for CASSRDNNEKLFF.

The chain couples TRBV11-2 to TRBJ1-4; 7 nucleotides line up with TRBD1. The J segment lost 5 bases and the V segment lost 1 base, leaving 4 bases of the junction unmatched. The V gene's germline CDR1 is SGHAT and CDR2 FQNNGV. CDR3 size: 15 residues. The CDR3 protein is CASSLGAGGNEKLFF. CDR3 DNA: TGTGCCAGCAGCTTAGGTGCAGGGGGGAATGAAAAACTGTTTTTT. Variable domain in full (rest from reference TRBV11-2 and TRBJ1-4): EAGVAQSPRYKIIEKRQSVAFWCNPISGHATLYWYQQILGQGPKLLIQFQNNGVVDDSQLPKDRFSAERLKGVDSTLKIQPAKLEDSAVYLCASSLGAGGNEKLFFGSGTQLSVL.

This chain links TRBV2 with TRBJ1-5; D not certain. Trimming removed 3 bases at V and 1 base at J, with 16 bases between. CDR3 length equals 17 residues. CDR1 and CDR2 from the germline V gene are SNHLY and FYNNEI. DNA for the CDR3: TGTGCCAGCAGTGACCTTCTCTTAGCTACAAGCAATCAGCCCCAGCATTTT. This codes for CASSDLLLATSNQPQHF.

The chain combines TRBV19 with TRBJ1-6; 9 bases are shared with TRBD1. Losses at the gene ends were 0 bases for V and 12 bases for J; bases not matched to a gene: 6. This CDR3 is built from 15 residues. Germline CDR1 and CDR2: LNHDA and SQIVND (reference sequence). The CDR3 DNA follows: TGTGCCAGTAGTATAGATCGGACAGGGGTCGGACCCCTCCACTTT. Residues: CASSIDRTGVGPLHF.

V usage is TRBV5-1 and J usage is TRBJ2-7; 8 bases match TRBD1. The CDR3 is made up of 14 amino acids. V shed 4 bases, J shed 3 bases, and the junction held 6 bases outside the gene matches. From germline, CDR1 is SGHRS and CDR2 YFSETQ. The CDR3 spells CASSVRQGSYEQYF. In DNA, the CDR3 is TGCGCCAGCAGCGTTCGACAGGGGAGCTACGAGCAGTACTTC. The full variable domain, completed using reference TRBV5-1 and TRBJ2-7, is KAGVTQTPRYLIKTRGQQVTLSCSPISGHRSVSWYQQTPGQGLQFLFEYFSETQRNKGNFPGRFSGRQFSNSRSEMNVSTLELGDSALYLCASSVRQGSYEQYFGPGTRLTVT.

V is TRBV30 and J is TRBJ1-2; a possible D gene is TRBD1 (5 bases). V lost 5 bases and J 5 bases, leaving 15 bases between the germline ends. CDR1 and CDR2 (germline): GTSNPN, SVGIG (reference sequence). The CDR3 runs to 13 residues. The CDR3 bases are TGTGCCTGGGGGACCGAAGGGGAGTATGGCTACACCTTC. It translates to CAWGTEGEYGYTF.

J is TRBJ2-7 and V is TRBV19, with 7 positions matching TRBD1. The V gene end was trimmed by 5 bases and the J gene end by 3 bases; junction bases not matched to a gene: 7. The CDR3 runs to 14 residues. Germline V CDR1 and CDR2: LNHDA, SQIVND (reference sequence). This CDR3 is CASSLQGRNYEQYF. CDR3 DNA sequence: TGTGCCAGTAGTTTACAGGGGCGAAACTACGAGCAGTACTTC.

This chain links TRBV3-1 (or the pseudogene TRBV3-2) with TRBJ2-1; D is perhaps TRBD2 (7 bases). This CDR3 is built from 16 residues. Trimming removed 2 bases from V and 3 bases from J, with 14 bases in between. Germline lookup yields CDR1 LGHDT and CDR2 YNNKEL (reference sequence). The CDR3 spells CASSQLGGRGYNEQFF. The CDR3 nucleotides are TGTGCCAGCAGCCAATTGGGGGGGCGGGGCTACAATGAGCAGTTCTTC.

The chain carries TRBV20-1 and TRBJ2-5, with 9 bases identical to TRBD1. Germline trimming cut 3 bases from V and 5 bases from J; bases unmatched to any gene: 10. Germline values: CDR1 DFQATT, CDR2 SNEGSKA (reference sequence). The CDR3 length is 15 residues. The CDR3 DNA reads as TGCAGTGCTAGTGGAGGGGACAGGGTCTGGGAGACCCAGTACTTC. Residues: CSASGGDRVWETQYF.

The chain is built from TRBV14 and TRBJ1-1; D perhaps matches TRBD1 (6 bases). Trimming stripped 0 bases from V and 5 bases from J, with 19 bases between. The CDR3 sequence is 17 residues long. Germline loops: CDR1 SGHDN, CDR2 FVKESK. CDR3 coding DNA: TGTGCCAGCAGCCAAGATACCCAACAGGGCCTATGGACTGAAGCTTTCTTT. Translation gives CASSQDTQQGLWTEAFF. Filled out from reference TRBV14 and TRBJ1-1, the complete variable domain reads EAGVTQFPSHSVIEKGQTVTLRCDPISGHDNLYWYRRVMGKEIKFLLHFVKESKQDESGMPNNRFLAERTGGTYSTLKVQPAELEDSGVYFCASSQDTQQGLWTEAFFGQGTRLTVV.

CDR3 nucleotides: TGCGCCAGCAGCGCCAGCTTGGGAGAGACCCAGTACTTC. This translates into CASSASLGETQYF. The chain links TRBV5-1 to TRBJ2-5; D not resolved. This CDR3 contains 13 residues. CDR1 and CDR2 (germline): SGHRS, YFSETQ. Trimming shortened V by 4 bases and J by 4 bases, and 11 bases separated the two germline ends.

The J gene is TRBJ1-6, the V gene TRBV5-1; tentative D call: TRBD1 (5 bases). Per germline, CDR1 SGHRS and CDR2 YFSETQ. The CDR3 totals 16 residues. V was shortened by 3 bases and J by 9 bases, with 19 bases between the two germline ends. DNA of the CDR3: TGCGCCAGCAGCTGGGTGCCGGGGGAGGAGGGTTCACCCCTCCACTTT. As protein: CASSWVPGEEGSPLHF. The whole variable domain, filled in from reference TRBV5-1 and TRBJ1-6, reads KAGVTQTPRYLIKTRGQQVTLSCSPISGHRSVSWYQQTPGQGLQFLFEYFSETQRNKGNFPGRFSGRQFSNSRSEMNVSTLELGDSALYLCASSWVPGEEGSPLHFGNGTRLTVT.

This rearrangement joins TRBV7-8 to TRBJ2-3; 8 nucleotides match TRBD1. Germline CDR1 is SGHVS and CDR2 is FQNEAQ. The J segment lost 0 bases and the V segment lost 5 bases, leaving 13 bases of the junction unmatched. This CDR3 has 18 amino acids. Here the CDR3 DNA reads TGTGCCAGCAGCCCCAACAGAACCCGGACAGGGAGCACAGATACGCAGTATTTT. Translated, it gives CASSPNRTRTGSTDTQYF.

This chain joins TRBV19 and TRBJ1-1; D possibly corresponds to TRBD1 (6 bases). The CDR3 has 16 residues. V lost 8 bases to trimming and J lost 2 bases, with 21 bases between them. CDR1 LNHDA and CDR2 SQIVND come from the germline V gene (reference sequence). CDR3 sequence reads: CASGKDRSSRNTEAFF. CDR3 nucleotide sequence: TGTGCCAGTGGGAAAGACAGGTCTTCCCGAAACACTGAAGCTTTCTTT.

This clone came up a few times. The chain is built from TRBV7-3 and TRBJ2-7; D perhaps matches TRBD1 (5 bases). Deletions cut 2 bases from V and 5 bases from J, with 10 bases between. This CDR3 comprises 13 residues. Germline CDR1 SGHTA, CDR2 FQGTGA. CDR3 DNA: TGTGCCAGCAGCTTAGGGGCCCGCGACGAGCAGTACTTC. Its translation is CASSLGARDEQYF.

This chain links TRBV5-4 with TRBJ2-7, with unresolved D. Per the germline V gene, CDR1 is SGHNT and CDR2 is YYREEE (reference sequence). The CDR3 covers 15 residues. The V gene lost 7 bases and the J gene lost 0 bases, with 17 bases spanning the gap. CDR3 nucleotides: TGTGCCAGCTTGGAGTTCAGCCAATTCTCCTACGAGCAGTACTTC. This sequence encodes CASLEFSQFSYEQYF.

About this clone itself: Other DNA sequences within the sample encode an identical CDR3. The chain links TRBV9 to TRBJ2-6; no reliable D call. Looked up from germline, CDR1 is SGDLS and CDR2 is YYNGEE. The V gene lost 2 bases and the J gene lost 1 base, with 1 base spanning the gap. CDR3 length equals 13 residues. This CDR3 reads CASSVSGANVLTF. The DNA for the CDR3 is TGTGCCAGCAGCGTTTCTGGGGCCAACGTCCTGACTTTC.

The gene calls are TRBV6-5 and TRBJ1-5; D not resolved. Germline V gene data show CDR1 as MNHEY and CDR2 as SVGAGI. Trimming stripped 5 bases from V and 5 bases from J, with 16 bases between. This CDR3 region has 15 residues. Here the CDR3 DNA reads TGTGCCAGCAGTACCGAAGGAGGAGTTCATCAGCCCCAGCATTTT. Protein sequence: CASSTEGGVHQPQHF.

The gene calls are TRBV6-2 or TRBV6-3 and TRBJ2-3; no reliable D call. V was shortened by 0 bases and J by 10 bases, with 14 bases between the two germline ends. The germline gives CDR1 MNHEY, CDR2 SVGEGT. CDR3 size: 14 residues. CDR3 nucleotide sequence: TGTGCCAGCAGTTACTCGGATACTTTACGGTCGCAGTATTTT. Encoded protein: CASSYSDTLRSQYF.

The J gene is TRBJ1-4, the V gene TRBV6-6; 7 bases fit TRBD1. J lost 3 bases, V lost 2 bases, and 6 bases had no gene match. The CDR3 loop spans 16 amino acids. The germline V gene has CDR1 MNHNY and CDR2 SVGAGI (reference sequence). The CDR3 DNA reads TGTGCCAGCAGTTACGACCGACAGGGACCTAATGAAAAACTGTTTTTT. This gives the protein CASSYDRQGPNEKLFF.

The V gene is TRBV7-9, the J gene TRBJ2-5; D ambiguous. CDR1 is SEHNR and CDR2 is FQNEAQ in the germline V gene (reference sequence). V shed 2 bases and J shed 0 bases, with 10 bases lying between them. The CDR3 is 15 amino acids. CDR3 DNA sequence: TGTGCCAGCAGCTTACCCGAGTTGTACCAAGAGACCCAGTACTTC. This encodes CASSLPELYQETQYF.

The V gene is TRBV19, the J gene TRBJ2-1; D unresolved. V lost 6 bases and J lost 3, with 15 bases in between. This CDR3 is built from 15 residues. Germline V gene lookup returns CDR1 LNHDA and CDR2 SQIVND (reference sequence). CDR3 sequence (DNA): TGTGCCAGTAGGAAAACGACGTTTGTCTACAATGAGCAGTTCTTC. Protein product: CASRKTTFVYNEQFF.

The chain joins TRBV19 to TRBJ2-4; D gene unclear. The V end was cut by 8 bases, the J end by 0 bases, with 8 bases between. This CDR3 spans 13 amino acids. Germline V gene sequence: CDR1 LNHDA, CDR2 SQIVND (reference sequence). CDR3 nucleotides: TGTGCCAGTCACGGGCTAGCCAAAAACATTCAGTACTTC. Protein sequence: CASHGLAKNIQYF.